These T cell receptor beta chains were read from a single sample in a study of T cells after yellow fever vaccination. Using its own MiXCR run on the 5' RACE reads, TCRdb lists one record per CDR3 protein. This sample has around 50,000 distinct CDR3 sequences, with about 7.4% found just once. Material: CD8+ T cells sorted from PBMCs, obtained more than 14 days after the first yellow fever vaccination. All receptors derive from a man aged 18 to 29 who received the YFV17D yellow fever vaccine. Each CDR3 is given with its conserved first and last residue. D genes are given only for firm matches. Clone size is given for some rows only: seen once, a few or many times, or a class if the clone is expanded.

many	TRBV5-6	TRBJ1-5	TRBD1	CASSWGTGDQPQHF	TGTGCCAGCAGCTGGGGGACAGGGGATCAGCCCCAGCATTTT
-	TRBV4-2	TRBJ2-5	TRBD1	CASSHGAQGAWETQYF	TGTGCCAGCAGCCACGGGGCCCAGGGGGCCTGGGAGACCCAGTACTTC
many	TRBV5-1	TRBJ1-2	-	CASSLTGRGIRYGYTF	TGCGCCAGCAGCTTGACAGGGCGCGGCATCCGCTATGGCTACACCTTC
medium-sized	TRBV19	TRBJ2-3	-	CASTNFADTQYF	TGTGCCAGTACGAATTTCGCGGATACGCAGTATTTT
-	TRBV28	TRBJ2-1	TRBD1	CASSFDRADEQFF	TGTGCCAGCAGTTTTGACAGGGCCGATGAGCAGTTCTTC
many	TRBV2	TRBJ2-5	-	CASSTEETQYF	TGTGCCAGCTCGACTGAAGAGACCCAGTACTTC
once	TRBV3-1	TRBJ1-1	-	CASTQDRQSSTEAFF	TGTGCCAGCACCCAAGATCGGCAATCTAGCACTGAAGCTTTCTTT
many	TRBV7-9	TRBJ2-4	-	CASSRSRAGAAKNIQYF	TGTGCCAGCAGCCGATCGAGGGCAGGGGCCGCCAAAAACATTCAGTACTTC
many	TRBV7-2	TRBJ2-3	-	CASSPDYADTQYF	TGTGCCAGCAGCCCAGACTACGCAGATACGCAGTATTTT
many	TRBV27	TRBJ2-3	-	CASSPRDFTDTQYF	TGTGCCAGCAGTCCCCGGGACTTTACAGATACGCAGTATTTT
many	TRBV14	TRBJ1-2	TRBD1	CASSQAEGGPPYGYTF	TGTGCCAGCAGCCAAGCAGAAGGGGGCCCACCGTATGGCTACACCTTC
many	TRBV20-1	TRBJ2-2	-	CSAADATVTGELFF	TGCAGTGCTGCCGACGCGACGGTCACCGGGGAGCTGTTTTTT
many	TRBV29-1	TRBJ2-1	-	CSVRNTYNEQFF	TGCAGCGTCCGCAATACCTACAATGAGCAGTTCTTC
many	TRBV7-9	TRBJ2-5	-	CASSFADTQYF	TGTGCCAGCAGCTTTGCGGATACCCAGTACTTC
many	TRBV4-3	TRBJ2-7	TRBD2	CASSQETAGGWGQYF	TGCGCCAGCAGCCAAGAGACGGCGGGGGGGTGGGGGCAGTACTTC
-	TRBV19	TRBJ2-7	-	CASGGDTYEQYF	TGTGCCAGTGGGGGAGACACGTACGAGCAGTACTTC
many	TRBV12-3/TRBV12-4	TRBJ1-3	-	CASSPAIGSGNTIYF	TGTGCCAGCAGTCCCGCTATAGGGTCTGGAAACACCATATATTTT
few	TRBV5-1	TRBJ2-7	-	CASSLAIGEPEQYF	TGCGCCAGCAGCTTGGCCATTGGAGAACCCGAGCAGTACTTC
many	TRBV7-2	TRBJ2-3	-	CASSPVLQGLGTDTQYF	TGTGCCAGCAGCCCGGTGTTACAGGGCCTGGGCACAGATACGCAGTATTTT
many	TRBV5-4	TRBJ2-7	TRBD2	CASSLSPSGYSYEQYF	TGTGCCAGCAGCTTGAGCCCTAGCGGGTACTCCTACGAGCAGTACTTC
many	TRBV7-3	TRBJ2-3	TRBD2	CASSLYSHLQRGSFADTQYF	TGTGCCAGCAGCTTATACTCCCACCTACAGCGGGGGTCTTTTGCAGATACGCAGTATTTT
many	TRBV11-2	TRBJ2-1	-	CASGGLRPYNEQFF	TGTGCCAGCGGAGGACTCAGACCCTACAATGAGCAGTTCTTC
-	TRBV7-2	TRBJ2-3	-	CSSSSRTPSTDTQYF	TGTTCCAGCAGCTCCAGGACGCCCAGCACAGATACGCAGTATTTT
many	TRBV10-3	TRBJ2-5	-	CAISAGSETQYF	TGTGCCATCAGTGCTGGGTCAGAGACCCAGTACTTC